This is a list of T cell receptor beta chains from one sample in a study of T-cell reconstitution after alpha-beta-depleted transplantation in children. TCRdb fed the PCR reads into MiXCR, producing one record per CDR3 protein. The sample contains some 150,000 distinct CDR3 sequences, around 8.8% of which appear only once. Source: PBMCs, mostly from graft donor cells, taken 180 days after TCRalphabeta/CD19-depleted stem cell transplant. The source of these receptors is a female patient aged 2-10 years who had a stem cell transplant for congenital amegakaryocytic thrombocytopenia, so the T cells may come from the graft donor. The CDR3 runs from the conserved cysteine through the conserved F or W. D genes are given only for firm matches. A row's size may be missing; if present it is once, few, many or a size class.

V gene	D gene	J gene	clone size	CDR3 DNA	CDR3 protein
TRBV10-3	.	TRBJ1-2	many	TGTGCCATCAGTGATCCGGGAAGGTATCCCTACACCTTC	CAISDPGRYPYTF
TRBV3-1	.	TRBJ1-2	many	TGTGCCAGCAGCCAAGATATCGGCCGAGGTGGCTACACCTTC	CASSQDIGRGGYTF
TRBV4-1	TRBD2	TRBJ2-1	many	TGCGCCAGCAGTCCAAGATTTGGACTAGCGGGGGGGATTGAGCAGTTCTTC	CASSPRFGLAGGIEQFF
TRBV6-1	.	TRBJ1-6	.	TGTGCCAGCAGTGACAGGACCCTCCACTTT	CASSDRTLHF
TRBV28	TRBD1	TRBJ2-7	many	TGTGCCACCGGGACAGGAATTCCCGAGCAGTACTTC	CATGTGIPEQYF
TRBV20-1	TRBD2	TRBJ2-1	few	TGCAGTGCTAGGTTCCTAGCGGGGGGGAATGAGCAGTTCTTC	CSARFLAGGNEQFF
TRBV5-5	.	TRBJ2-5	few	TGTGCCAGCAGCCCCCAGCTTGGGACTCCGGGAGAGACCCAGTACTTC	CASSPQLGTPGETQYF
TRBV28	.	TRBJ1-2	many	TGTGCCAGCAGTGGCGGGGAAGCATATGGCTACACCTTC	CASSGGEAYGYTF
TRBV28	TRBD2	TRBJ2-1	many	TGTGCCAGCAGTCGAACACCGGGACTAGCGGGAGTGGGGGCCCACAATGAGCAGTTCTTC	CASSRTPGLAGVGAHNEQFF
TRBV20-1	TRBD2	TRBJ2-7	many	TGCAGTGTTACCGGACTAGACTACGAGCAGTACTTC	CSVTGLDYEQYF
TRBV6-2/TRBV6-3	.	TRBJ2-5	.	TGTGCCAGCAGTGCATACTCCGGGTCCCTCTACGGCGAGACCCAGTACTTC	CASSAYSGSLYGETQYF
TRBV7-8	.	TRBJ1-5	few	TGTGCCAGCAGCTTAGTGGCCTATAATCAGCCCCAGCATTTT	CASSLVAYNQPQHF
TRBV6-1	.	TRBJ2-3	few	TGTGCCAGCAATCGACTAGGGCGTACAGATACGCAGTATTTT	CASNRLGRTDTQYF
TRBV30	TRBD2	TRBJ2-5	.	TGTGCCTGTGATCCGGGACTAGCGGGAGTTGGAGAGACCCAGTACTTC	CACDPGLAGVGETQYF
TRBV20-1	TRBD2	TRBJ2-1	many	TGCAGTGCTAGAGATCAAACGGGAGGTGCCAATGAGCAGTTCTTC	CSARDQTGGANEQFF
TRBV18	TRBD1	TRBJ2-1	few	TGTGCCAGCTCACCTATGGACAGGGGAATCTACAATGAGCAGTTCTTC	CASSPMDRGIYNEQFF
TRBV5-4	.	TRBJ1-2	many	TGTGCCAGCAGCTTGGATGCAGGGCAATTGTATGGCTACACCTTC	CASSLDAGQLYGYTF
TRBV15	.	TRBJ1-3	many	TGTGCCACCAGCAGAGATGGGTCGGAGGGAAACACCATATATTTT	CATSRDGSEGNTIYF
TRBV20-1	TRBD2	TRBJ2-7	many	TGCAGTGCTAGTGAATCTAGCGGGAGAACACTGTACTTC	CSASESSGRTLYF
TRBV20-1	.	TRBJ2-3	many	TGCAGTGCTAGACCTGGAGCCTTTAGTACAGATACGCAGTATTTT	CSARPGAFSTDTQYF
TRBV14	.	TRBJ1-6	.	TGTGCCAGCAGCCAAGATCGGGCAGGGCTTTCACCCCTCCACTTT	CASSQDRAGLSPLHF
TRBV20-1	TRBD2	TRBJ2-5	.	TGCAGTGGATCTAGCGGGGGGCAGGGGGGGGAGACCCAGTACTTC	CSGSSGGQGGETQYF
TRBV7-9	.	TRBJ2-1	.	TGTGCCAGCAGCTTAGGGGGGGGGGCAGGGTCCTACAATGAGCAGTTCTTC	CASSLGGGAGSYNEQFF
TRBV20-1	.	TRBJ2-3	few	TGCAGTGCTAGAGTCACGCAAGAGGATACGCAGTATTTT	CSARVTQEDTQYF
TRBV5-1	.	TRBJ2-7	many	TGCGCCAGCAGCTTGGGAAGTGGAGCCTACGAGCAGTACTTC	CASSLGSGAYEQYF
TRBV14	.	TRBJ2-7	.	TGTGCCAGCAGCCATCGCGAGCAGTACTTC	CASSHREQYF
TRBV29-1	.	TRBJ1-3	many	TGCAGCGTTCGGCTCGGGTCTGGAAACACCATATATTTT	CSVRLGSGNTIYF
TRBV7-2	TRBD1	TRBJ1-1	many	TGTGCCAGCAGCTTAGACAGGGGGCCTACCAAAGCTTTCTTT	CASSLDRGPTKAFF
TRBV7-9	TRBD1	TRBJ1-2	many	TGTGCCAGCAGCTTAGCCCAACTCGACAGGGGGCCTGGCTACACCTTC	CASSLAQLDRGPGYTF
TRBV5-1	TRBD1	TRBJ2-3	many	TGCGCCAGCAGCCGCGGGACAGGTAGCACAGATACGCAGTATTTT	CASSRGTGSTDTQYF
TRBV10-3	TRBD2	TRBJ2-1	many	TGTGCCATCAGTGAGTTCGCACTAGCGGGAGTGGGCTACAATGAGCAGTTCTTC	CAISEFALAGVGYNEQFF
TRBV20-1	.	TRBJ2-3	many	TGCAGTGCTAGAGTTCCCCTCGGGAGAGAGCCGGGGCCAGATACGCAGTATTTT	CSARVPLGREPGPDTQYF
TRBV29-1	.	TRBJ2-7	many	TGCAGCGTTGTTATCCCAGGGGCCCCGTCCTACGAGCAGTACTTC	CSVVIPGAPSYEQYF
TRBV6-6	.	TRBJ1-1	.	TGTGCCAGCAGCCGACAGGTCCGCACTGAAGCTTTCTTT	CASSRQVRTEAFF
TRBV14	.	TRBJ2-7	few	TGTGCCAGCAGCCAAGAGGGCCGGGGCTCCTACGAGCAGTACTTC	CASSQEGRGSYEQYF
TRBV10-3	.	TRBJ2-3	many	TGTGCCATCAGTGGTACAGGGTTTGATACGCAGTATTTT	CAISGTGFDTQYF
TRBV19	.	TRBJ2-5	.	TGTGCCAGTAGTTTCGACATTACGGAGACCCAGTACTTC	CASSFDITETQYF
TRBV5-1	.	TRBJ1-2	many	TGCGCCAGCAGCTTGGCCTTGGCAGCCGGGAGGGGCTACACCTTC	CASSLALAAGRGYTF
TRBV29-1	.	TRBJ2-1	few	TGCAGCGTCCTTTGGGAACCGGTACGGAGCTCCTACAATGAGCAGTTCTTC	CSVLWEPVRSSYNEQFF
TRBV20-1	.	TRBJ2-3	many	TGCAGTGCTACACCCCCCGGAGGCAGCACAGATACGCAGTATTTT	CSATPPGGSTDTQYF
TRBV12-3/TRBV12-4	.	TRBJ2-7	many	TGTGCCAGCAGTCCGGGGTGGGAAGTGTTCTACGAGCAGTACTTC	CASSPGWEVFYEQYF
TRBV30	.	TRBJ1-1	.	TGTGCCTGGAGTGCAGGGGCCGGGGCTTTCTTT	CAWSAGAGAFF